Sequencing of this TCR beta chain was carried out in a study of blood T cell repertoires in COVID-19. Study as a whole: Researchers got acute and convalescent COVID-19 samples from the United States, Italy and Spain.

Followed longitudinally, the Seattle patients had been enrolled during active infection. The table came from immunoSEQ multiplex PCR; TCRdb's copy has only in-frame clones and leaves some out. The repertoire holds 300,000 to 350,000 clones, with roughly 90% as singletons. The CDR3 sequence is 15 residues long. Germline-derived CDR1 and CDR2 are SGHDT and YYEEEE. V was trimmed by 3 bases and J by 4 bases, leaving 14 bases between them. This sequence was found in a woman aged 55-69 years with COVID-19, enrolled during active disease. The sequenced sample was peripheral blood. This chain connects TRBV5-6 to TRBJ1-3; D is unresolved. The chain's CDR3 is CASSSGGGPGNTIYF. DNA for the CDR3: TGTGCCAGCAGCTCTGGCGGCGGGCCAGGAAACACCATATATTTT.